The T cell receptor beta chain described here comes from a study of blood T cells in healthy people across ages. Study-level findings and limits: The study could not conclusively compare naive and antigen-experienced cells, given its unsorted PBMCs. In long-lived donors, naive CD4+ cell counts and diversity exceeded those of aged donors.

For the second PCR, which ran for 7 to 11 cycles, a sample-barcoded 5' primer and a J-beta primer mix were used. A template-switch adaptor that had 12 random nucleotides put a tag on each cDNA molecule. Via MiXCR, TCRdb re-called the 5' RACE reads, giving one row per CDR3 protein. The table records more than 650,000 distinct CDR3 sequences, 22% of them present only once. Per sample, a minimum of 6 million PBMCs were isolated. This clonotype was counted a few times. Its antigen is undetermined. The CDR3 length is 16 residues. The trim removed 5 bases at V and 1 base at J, leaving 5 bases unmatched. In germline, CDR1 is SGHAT, CDR2 FQNNGV.

This chain connects TRBV11-2 to TRBJ2-2; 9 positions agree with TRBD2. Sequencing was done on a sample of blood. This clonotype was sampled from a man in his 70s in good health. The CDR3 nucleotides read TGTGCCAGCAGCGCCTCTAGCGGGGTGAACACCGGGGAGCTGTTTTTT. Encoded protein: CASSASSGVNTGELFF. The full variable domain, with the rest looked up from reference TRBV11-2 and TRBJ2-2, is EAGVAQSPRYKIIEKRQSVAFWCNPISGHATLYWYQQILGQGPKLLIQFQNNGVVDDSQLPKDRFSAERLKGVDSTLKIQPAKLEDSAVYLCASSASSGVNTGELFFGEGSRLTVL.